A selection of T cell receptor beta chains follows, all from one sample in a study of blood T cell repertoires in COVID-19. The protocol was immunoSEQ multiplex PCR, while the TCRdb copy is restricted to in-frame clones and leaves out a portion. The sample carries roughly 150,000 clones, 81% recorded once. The sample comprised peripheral blood. Receptor source: a man aged 60 to 75 with active or convalescent COVID-19. The CDR3 runs from the conserved cysteine through the conserved F or W. The D gene is left open where the match is weak. Clone size is given for some rows only: seen once, a few or many times, or a class if the clone is expanded.

j_call clone_size v_call d_call cdr3_aa cdr3_nt
TRBJ1-6 - TRBV5-1 - CASSLEGDYNSPLHF TGCGCCAGCAGCTTGGAAGGGGACTATAATTCACCCCTCCACTTT
TRBJ2-1 - TRBV5-1 TRBD1 CASSWKGQALLENEQFF TGCGCCAGCAGCTGGAAGGGACAGGCCCTACTGGAAAATGAGCAGTTCTTC
TRBJ1-1 - TRBV5-5 - CASSLLAGNTEAFF TGTGCCAGCAGCTTATTGGCGGGAAACACTGAAGCTTTCTTT
TRBJ1-5 once TRBV6-6 TRBD1 CASRRTGSNQPQHF TGTGCCAGCAGACGGACAGGAAGCAATCAGCCCCAGCATTTT
TRBJ2-6 - TRBV5-1 TRBD2 CASSLVSGRTTISGANVLTF TGCGCCAGCAGCTTGGTAAGCGGGAGGACTACAATCTCTGGGGCCAACGTCCTGACTTTC
TRBJ2-3 - TRBV7-3 - CASSRRQTSMDTQYF TGTGCCAGCAGCCGCCGACAGACCTCCATGGATACGCAGTATTTT
TRBJ1-6 - TRBV5-1 - CASSLAQEGFSYNSPLHF TGCGCCAGCAGCTTGGCACAGGAGGGGTTCTCCTATAATTCACCCCTCCACTTT
TRBJ2-5 - TRBV10-2 TRBD2 CASSAGWEGETQYF TGCGCCAGCAGTGCGGGTTGGGAGGGTGAGACCCAGTACTTC
TRBJ1-2 once TRBV7-9 - CASSLRTAFINYGYTF TGTGCCAGCAGCTTAAGGACAGCTTTTATTAACTATGGCTACACCTTC
TRBJ2-1 - TRBV10-3 TRBD1 CAISQSPRAGGSEQFF TGTGCCATCAGTCAGAGCCCGAGGGCAGGGGGCAGTGAGCAGTTCTTC
TRBJ2-3 - TRBV2 - CASSGRGDTQYF TGTGCCAGCAGTGGCCGGGGAGATACGCAGTATTTT
TRBJ2-1 - TRBV2 TRBD2 CASRTSGSYNEQFF TGTGCCAGCAGGACTAGCGGATCCTACAATGAGCAGTTCTTC
TRBJ2-1 few TRBV11-2 - CASSLAAGSYNEQFF TGTGCCAGCAGCTTAGCTGCAGGCTCCTACAATGAGCAGTTCTTC
TRBJ2-1 - TRBV9 - CASSFGLTRTDNEQFF TGTGCCAGCAGCTTCGGACTCACTAGGACAGACAATGAGCAGTTCTTC
TRBJ2-7 - TRBV6-5 - CASMEGRWSEQYF TGTGCCAGCATGGAGGGACGGTGGAGCGAGCAGTACTTC
TRBJ1-1 few TRBV19 - CASSLWQGLDEAFF TGTGCCAGTAGTCTATGGCAGGGGTTGGATGAAGCTTTCTTT
TRBJ2-5 few TRBV6-6 - CASSYTRTGKETQYF TGTGCCAGCAGTTACACTCGCACAGGGAAAGAGACCCAGTACTTC
TRBJ1-2 - TRBV7-2 - CASSHSTGPYFGYTF TGTGCCAGCAGCCACAGCACAGGGCCTTATTTCGGCTACACCTTC
TRBJ1-5 - TRBV18 - CASSPQGSGAQPQHF TGTGCCAGCTCACCACAGGGGTCAGGGGCTCAGCCCCAGCATTTT
TRBJ1-2 once TRBV19 - CASRFPPGSTTYGYTF TGTGCCAGTAGGTTTCCTCCCGGGAGCACGACCTATGGCTACACCTTC
TRBJ1-2 - TRBV6-5 TRBD1 CASSYRDSTYGYTF TGTGCCAGCAGTTACCGGGACAGTACCTATGGCTACACCTTC
TRBJ2-1 few TRBV5-1 - CASSLEDLGPVEQFF TGCGCCAGCAGCTTGGAGGATCTGGGGCCGGTTGAGCAGTTCTTC
TRBJ2-1 few TRBV27 TRBD2 CASNPLGLAGIHEQFF TGTGCCAGCAACCCCCTGGGGCTAGCGGGTATTCATGAGCAGTTCTTC
TRBJ2-7 - TRBV19 - CASRSGYEQYF TGTGCCAGCCGGAGCGGGTACGAGCAGTACTTC
TRBJ1-4 - TRBV3-1/TRBV3-2 - CASSPPKAAGEEKLFF TGTGCCAGCAGCCCTCCTAAGGCGGCGGGGGAGGAAAAACTGTTTTTT
TRBJ1-2 - TRBV3-1/TRBV3-2 - CASSQAPGGYGYTF TGTGCCAGCAGCCAAGCCCCAGGCGGGTATGGCTACACCTTC
TRBJ1-1 - TRBV5-1 - CASSPVRNTEAFF TGCGCCAGCAGCCCCGTTCGGAACACTGAAGCTTTCTTT
TRBJ1-5 - TRBV6-6 TRBD1 CASSTDRGSNQPQHF TGTGCCAGCAGCACGGACAGGGGGTCCAATCAGCCCCAGCATTTT
TRBJ1-6 - TRBV28 TRBD1 CASSLRDRFLSPLHF TGTGCCAGCAGTCTTCGGGACAGATTTCTCTCACCCCTCCACTTT
TRBJ2-3 - TRBV2 TRBD2 CASSAPGLAGEWVGTDTQYF TGTGCCAGCAGTGCCCCGGGACTAGCGGGAGAGTGGGTGGGCACAGATACGCAGTATTTT
TRBJ2-7 - TRBV12-3/TRBV12-4 - CASSRVYEQYF TGTGCCAGCAGCCGCGTCTACGAGCAGTACTTC
TRBJ2-1 - TRBV5-1 - CASSLIMSDEQFF TGCGCCAGCAGCTTAATCATGAGCGATGAGCAGTTCTTC
TRBJ1-2 - TRBV4-2 - CASSQGPGIYGYTF TGTGCCAGCAGCCAAGGTCCAGGAATCTATGGCTACACCTTC
TRBJ1-2 - TRBV4-1 - CASSQGTANYGYTF TGCGCCAGCAGCCAAGGGACAGCGAACTATGGCTACACCTTC
TRBJ1-1 - TRBV10-3 TRBD1 CAIRITGAAREAFF TGTGCCATCAGGATAACAGGGGCGGCCCGGGAAGCTTTCTTT
TRBJ2-3 - TRBV9 - CASSVDLWGPDTQYF TGTGCCAGCAGCGTAGACCTATGGGGCCCAGATACGCAGTATTTT
TRBJ1-5 - TRBV20-1 - CSASYSNQPQHF TGCAGTGCCAGTTATAGCAATCAGCCCCAGCATTTT
TRBJ2-3 once TRBV7-9 TRBD1 CASSSLTKQGITDTQYF TGTGCCAGCAGCTCACTAACAAAACAGGGGATCACAGATACGCAGTATTTT
TRBJ2-4 - TRBV6-6 TRBD1 CASSYSFGTVENIQYF TGTGCCAGCAGTTACTCCTTTGGGACAGTAGAAAACATTCAGTACTTC
TRBJ2-1 - TRBV10-3 - CAISRPSSYNEQFF TGTGCCATCAGTCGTCCTAGCTCCTACAATGAGCAGTTCTTC
TRBJ2-2 - TRBV19 - CASSSGMGVGELFF TGTGCCAGTAGTAGCGGGATGGGTGTCGGGGAGCTGTTTTTT
TRBJ2-7 - TRBV5-1 - CASTTGSSYEQYF TGCGCCAGCACCACAGGGAGCTCCTACGAGCAGTACTTC
TRBJ1-5 once TRBV6-6 - CASSPGQYSNQPQHF TGTGCCAGCAGTCCCGGACAGTATAGCAATCAGCCCCAGCATTTT
TRBJ1-5 - TRBV2 TRBD1 CASSGGQGPQPQHF TGTGCCAGCAGTGGGGGACAGGGCCCTCAGCCCCAGCATTTT
TRBJ2-2 - TRBV7-2 - CASRVGAGELFF TGTGCCAGCAGGGTCGGGGCCGGGGAGCTGTTTTTT
TRBJ2-5 - TRBV2 TRBD1 CASSIDRVGWVETQYF TGTGCCAGCAGTATCGACAGGGTAGGGTGGGTAGAGACCCAGTACTTC
TRBJ2-7 once TRBV11-3 TRBD2 CASSPGGMTYEQYF TGTGCCAGCAGCCCCGGGGGGATGACCTACGAGCAGTACTTC
TRBJ2-7 - TRBV12-3/TRBV12-4 TRBD1 CASSIGQGYEQYF TGTGCCAGCAGTATAGGACAGGGCTACGAGCAGTACTTC
TRBJ2-5 - TRBV7-6 - CASTPRRGGTQYF TGTGCCAGCACCCCCCGGCGCGGAGGGACCCAGTACTTC
TRBJ1-4 - TRBV19 TRBD1 CASSPGQIIEKLFF TGTGCCAGTAGCCCGGGACAGATCATTGAAAAACTGTTTTTT
TRBJ1-3 - TRBV29-1 - CSARLSGNTIYF TGCAGCGCCAGGCTCTCTGGAAACACCATATATTTT
TRBJ1-2 - TRBV7-7 - CASSPLGGADNGYTF TGTGCCAGCAGCCCCCTTGGGGGGGCGGATAATGGCTACACCTTC
TRBJ1-1 - TRBV3-1/TRBV3-2 - CASSLGRNTEAFF TGTGCCAGCAGCTTAGGGAGGAACACTGAAGCTTTCTTT
TRBJ2-3 - TRBV9 TRBD2 CASSVMGEGTDTQYF TGTGCCAGCAGCGTGATGGGGGAGGGGACAGATACGCAGTATTTT